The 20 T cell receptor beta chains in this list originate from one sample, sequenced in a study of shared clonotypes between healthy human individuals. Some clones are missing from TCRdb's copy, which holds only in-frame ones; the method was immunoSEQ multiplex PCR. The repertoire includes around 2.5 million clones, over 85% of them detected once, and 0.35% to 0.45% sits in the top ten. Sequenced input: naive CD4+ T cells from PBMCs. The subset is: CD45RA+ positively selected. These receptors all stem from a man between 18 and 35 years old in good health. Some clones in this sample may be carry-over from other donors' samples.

This chain's CDR3 is CASRGLIDEQFF. The CDR3 coding sequence is TGTGCCAGCAGAGGACTCATCGATGAGCAGTTCTTC. The genes are TRBV2 and TRBJ2-1; possibly TRBD2 for D (5 bases). V was pared by 6 bases and J by 8 bases, with 11 bases between. Germline assignment: CDR1 SNHLY and CDR2 FYNNEI. This CDR3 has 12 amino acids.

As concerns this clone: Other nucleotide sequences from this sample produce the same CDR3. The CDR3 sequence: CSVARGSYNEQFF. The DNA of the CDR3 is TGCAGCGTTGCTAGGGGCTCCTACAATGAGCAGTTCTTC. This chain links TRBV29-1 with TRBJ2-1; TRBD1 is a possible D gene (5 bases). CDR3 size: 13 residues. CDR1 and CDR2 from the germline V gene are SQVTM and ANQGSEA. V was trimmed by 4 bases and J by 0 bases, leaving 7 bases between them.

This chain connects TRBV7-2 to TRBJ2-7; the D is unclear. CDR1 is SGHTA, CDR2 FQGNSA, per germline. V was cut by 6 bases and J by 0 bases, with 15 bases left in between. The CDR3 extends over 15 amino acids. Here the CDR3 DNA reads TGTGCCAGCAGTTCCCGGGCAGGTCTCTCCTACGAGCAGTACTTC. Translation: CASSSRAGLSYEQYF.

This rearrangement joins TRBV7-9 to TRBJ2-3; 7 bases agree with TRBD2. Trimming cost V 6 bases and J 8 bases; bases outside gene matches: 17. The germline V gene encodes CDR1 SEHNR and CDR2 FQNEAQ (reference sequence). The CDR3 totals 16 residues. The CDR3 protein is CASRPPPREVFSTQYF. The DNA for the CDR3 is TGTGCCAGCAGGCCGCCGCCCCGGGAGGTTTTTAGTACGCAGTATTTT. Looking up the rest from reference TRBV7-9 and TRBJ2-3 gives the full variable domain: DTGVSQNPRHKITKRGQNVTFRCDPISEHNRLYWYRQTLGQGPEFLTYFQNEAQLEKSRLLSDRFSAERPKGSFSTLEIQRTEQGDSAMYLCASRPPPREVFSTQYFGPGTRLTVL.

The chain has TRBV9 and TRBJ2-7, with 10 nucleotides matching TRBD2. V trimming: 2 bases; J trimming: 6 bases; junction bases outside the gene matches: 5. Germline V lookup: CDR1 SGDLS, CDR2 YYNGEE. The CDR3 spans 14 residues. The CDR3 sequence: CASSVSLAGVEQYF. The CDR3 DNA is TGTGCCAGCAGCGTGAGTCTAGCGGGAGTCGAGCAGTACTTC.

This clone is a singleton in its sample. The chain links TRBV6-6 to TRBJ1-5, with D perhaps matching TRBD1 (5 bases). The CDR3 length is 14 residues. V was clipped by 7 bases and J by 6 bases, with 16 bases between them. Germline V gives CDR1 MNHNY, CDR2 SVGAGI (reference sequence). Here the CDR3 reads CASTPRRDGQPQHF. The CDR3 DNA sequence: TGTGCCAGCACCCCGCGCAGGGATGGTCAGCCCCAGCATTTT.

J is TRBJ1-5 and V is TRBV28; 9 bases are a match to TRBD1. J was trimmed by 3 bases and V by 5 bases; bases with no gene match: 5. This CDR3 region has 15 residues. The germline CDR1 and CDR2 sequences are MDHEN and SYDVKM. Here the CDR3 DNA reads TGTGCCAGCAGTCGCCGGGACAGGGACAATCAGCCCCAGCATTTT. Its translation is CASSRRDRDNQPQHF.

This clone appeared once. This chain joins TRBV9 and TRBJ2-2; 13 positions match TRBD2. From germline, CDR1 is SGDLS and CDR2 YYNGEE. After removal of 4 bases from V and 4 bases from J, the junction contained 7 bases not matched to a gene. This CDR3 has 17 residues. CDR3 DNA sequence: TGTGCCAGCAGCCCCCGGACTAGCGGGAGAGTCACCGGGGAGCTGTTTTTT. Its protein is CASSPRTSGRVTGELFF. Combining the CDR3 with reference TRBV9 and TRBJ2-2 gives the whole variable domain DSGVTQTPKHLITATGQRVTLRCSPRSGDLSVYWYQQSLDQGLQFLIQYYNGEERAKGNILERFSAQQFPDLHSELNLSSLELGDSALYFCASSPRTSGRVTGELFFGEGSRLTVL.

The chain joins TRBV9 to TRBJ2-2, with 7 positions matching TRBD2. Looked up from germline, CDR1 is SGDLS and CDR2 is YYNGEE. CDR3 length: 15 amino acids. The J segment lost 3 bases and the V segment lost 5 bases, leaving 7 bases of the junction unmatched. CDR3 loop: CASRVAGEYTGELFF. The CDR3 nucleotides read TGTGCCAGCAGGGTGGCGGGAGAATACACCGGGGAGCTGTTTTTT.

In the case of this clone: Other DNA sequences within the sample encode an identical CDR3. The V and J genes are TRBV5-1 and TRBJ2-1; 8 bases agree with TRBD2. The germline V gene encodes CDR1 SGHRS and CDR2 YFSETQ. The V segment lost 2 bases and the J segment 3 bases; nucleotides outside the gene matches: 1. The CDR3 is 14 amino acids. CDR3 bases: TGCGCCAGCAGCTTAACTAGCGGCTACAATGAGCAGTTCTTC. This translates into CASSLTSGYNEQFF.

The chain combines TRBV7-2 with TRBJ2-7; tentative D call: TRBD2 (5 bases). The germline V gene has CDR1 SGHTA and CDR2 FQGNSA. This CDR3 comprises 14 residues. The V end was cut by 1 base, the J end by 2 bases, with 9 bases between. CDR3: CASSLERGAYEQYF. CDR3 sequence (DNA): TGTGCCAGCAGCTTAGAACGGGGAGCCTACGAGCAGTACTTC.

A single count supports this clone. The CDR3 loop reads CASSFLETYEQYF. The CDR3 coding sequence is TGTGCCAGCAGCTTTTTGGAAACCTACGAGCAGTACTTC. This chain links TRBV11-2 with TRBJ2-7; D remains unclear. V was pared by 3 bases and J by 2 bases, with 8 bases between. CDR1 and CDR2 (germline): SGHAT, FQNNGV. There are 13 residues in the CDR3. Filled out from reference TRBV11-2 and TRBJ2-7, the complete variable domain reads EAGVAQSPRYKIIEKRQSVAFWCNPISGHATLYWYQQILGQGPKLLIQFQNNGVVDDSQLPKDRFSAERLKGVDSTLKIQPAKLEDSAVYLCASSFLETYEQYFGPGTRLTVT.

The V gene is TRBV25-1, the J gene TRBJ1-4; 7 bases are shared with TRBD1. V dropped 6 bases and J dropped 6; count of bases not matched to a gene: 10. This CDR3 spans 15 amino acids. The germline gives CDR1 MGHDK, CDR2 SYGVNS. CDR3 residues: CASRPRGQGDEKLFF. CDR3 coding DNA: TGTGCCAGCAGACCTAGGGGGCAGGGGGATGAAAAACTGTTTTTT.

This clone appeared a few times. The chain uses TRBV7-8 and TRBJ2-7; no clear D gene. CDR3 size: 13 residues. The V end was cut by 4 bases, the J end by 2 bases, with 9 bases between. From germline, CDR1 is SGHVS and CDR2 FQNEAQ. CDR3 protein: CASSSTTAYEQYF. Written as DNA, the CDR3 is TGTGCCAGCAGCTCCACCACAGCCTACGAGCAGTACTTC.

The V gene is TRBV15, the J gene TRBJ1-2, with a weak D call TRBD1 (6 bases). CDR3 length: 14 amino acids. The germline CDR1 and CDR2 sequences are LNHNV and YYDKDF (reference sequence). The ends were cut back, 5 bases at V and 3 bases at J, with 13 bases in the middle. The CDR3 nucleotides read TGTGCCACCAGCCGAAACAGGGACGACTATGGCTACACCTTC. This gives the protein CATSRNRDDYGYTF.

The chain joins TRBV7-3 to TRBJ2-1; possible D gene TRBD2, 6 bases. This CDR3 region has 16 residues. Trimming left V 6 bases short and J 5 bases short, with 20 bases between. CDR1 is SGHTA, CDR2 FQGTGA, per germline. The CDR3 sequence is CASSSAGRDGNNEQFF. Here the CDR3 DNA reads TGTGCCAGCAGTTCTGCGGGGCGGGACGGAAACAATGAGCAGTTCTTC. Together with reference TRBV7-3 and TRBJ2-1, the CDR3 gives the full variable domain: GAGVSQTPSNKVTEKGKYVELRCDPISGHTALYWYRQSLGQGPEFLIYFQGTGAADDSGLPNDRFFAVRPEGSVSTLKIQRTERGDSAVYLCASSSAGRDGNNEQFFGPGTRLTVL.

The CDR3 nucleotides are TGTGCCAGCAGCTCCGCGGGCTATGGCTACACCTTC. It codes for CASSSAGYGYTF. The genes are TRBV7-2 and TRBJ1-2; D uncertain. This CDR3 has 12 amino acids. Germline V gives CDR1 SGHTA, CDR2 FQGNSA. V was pared by 4 bases and J by 4 bases, with 7 bases between.

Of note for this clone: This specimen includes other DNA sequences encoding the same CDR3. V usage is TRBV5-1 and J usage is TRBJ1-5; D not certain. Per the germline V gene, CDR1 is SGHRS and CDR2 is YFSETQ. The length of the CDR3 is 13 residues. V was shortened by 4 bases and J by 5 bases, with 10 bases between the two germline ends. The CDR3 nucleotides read TGCGCCAGCAGCCGGGAAGGACATCAGCCCCAGCATTTT. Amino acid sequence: CASSREGHQPQHF.

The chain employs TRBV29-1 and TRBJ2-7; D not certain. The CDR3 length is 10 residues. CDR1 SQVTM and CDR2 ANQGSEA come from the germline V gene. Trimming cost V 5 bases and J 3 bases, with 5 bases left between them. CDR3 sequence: CSVFDYEQYF. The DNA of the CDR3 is TGCAGCGTTTTCGACTACGAGCAGTACTTC.

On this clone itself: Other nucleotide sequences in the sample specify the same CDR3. CDR3 DNA: TGCGCCAGCAGCGGGGGGACAGGGAGCTCCTACGAGCAGTACTTC. It codes for CASSGGTGSSYEQYF. V gene TRBV5-1 combines with J gene TRBJ2-7; 9 bases fit TRBD1. This CDR3 has 15 residues. J lost 0 bases, V lost 4 bases, and 5 bases had no gene match. Germline V gene data show CDR1 as SGHRS and CDR2 as YFSETQ.